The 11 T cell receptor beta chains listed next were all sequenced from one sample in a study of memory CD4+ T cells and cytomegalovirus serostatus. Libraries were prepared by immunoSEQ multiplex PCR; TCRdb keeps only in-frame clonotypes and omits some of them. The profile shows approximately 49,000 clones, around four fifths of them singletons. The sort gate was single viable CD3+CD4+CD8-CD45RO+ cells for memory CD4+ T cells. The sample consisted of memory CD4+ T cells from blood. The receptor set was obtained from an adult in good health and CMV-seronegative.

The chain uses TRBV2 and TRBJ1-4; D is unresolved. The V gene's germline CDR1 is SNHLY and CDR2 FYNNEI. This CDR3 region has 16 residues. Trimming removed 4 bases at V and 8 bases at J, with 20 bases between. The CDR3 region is CASSASSGPIGEKLFF. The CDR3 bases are TGTGCCAGCAGTGCTTCGAGCGGTCCCATTGGGGAAAAACTGTTTTTT.

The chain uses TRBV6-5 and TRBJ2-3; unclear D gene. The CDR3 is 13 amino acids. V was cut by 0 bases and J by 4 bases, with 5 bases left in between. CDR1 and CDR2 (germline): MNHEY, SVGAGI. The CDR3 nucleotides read TGTGCCAGCAGTTACTCGCGCGCAGATACGCAGTATTTT. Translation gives CASSYSRADTQYF.

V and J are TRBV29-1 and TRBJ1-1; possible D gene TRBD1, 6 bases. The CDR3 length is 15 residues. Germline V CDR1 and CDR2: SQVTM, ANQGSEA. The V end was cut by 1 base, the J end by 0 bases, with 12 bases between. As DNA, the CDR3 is TGCAGCGTTGAAGGGGGGGCAGGCATGAACACTGAAGCTTTCTTT. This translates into CSVEGGAGMNTEAFF.

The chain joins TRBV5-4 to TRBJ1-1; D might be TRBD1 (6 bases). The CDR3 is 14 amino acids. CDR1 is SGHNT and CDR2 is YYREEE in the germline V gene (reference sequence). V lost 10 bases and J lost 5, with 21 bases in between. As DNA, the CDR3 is TGTGCCTACCACAGTCCGGGGGCAATGACTGAAGCTTTCTTT. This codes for CAYHSPGAMTEAFF.

The CDR3 loop is CAISASTADGSNEQYF. The DNA for the CDR3 is TGTGCCATCAGTGCGTCAACGGCGGACGGGTCCAACGAGCAGTACTTC. V is TRBV10-3 and J is TRBJ2-7, with unresolved D. V was shortened by 4 bases and J by 5 bases, with 21 bases between the two germline ends. Germline V lookup: CDR1 ENHRY, CDR2 SYGVKD. The CDR3 is 16 amino acids.

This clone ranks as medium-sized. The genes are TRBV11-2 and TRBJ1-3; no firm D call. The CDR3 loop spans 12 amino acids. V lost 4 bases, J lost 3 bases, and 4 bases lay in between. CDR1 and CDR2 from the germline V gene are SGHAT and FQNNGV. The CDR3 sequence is CASSSGGNTIYF. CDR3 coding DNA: TGTGCCAGCAGCTCCGGTGGAAACACCATATATTTT.

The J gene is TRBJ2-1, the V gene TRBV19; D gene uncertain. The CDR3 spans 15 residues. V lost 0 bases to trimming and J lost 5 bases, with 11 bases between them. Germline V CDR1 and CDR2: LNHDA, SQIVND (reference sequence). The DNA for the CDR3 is TGTGCCAGTAGTATAGACCCCCCGGTAGACAATGAGCAGTTCTTC. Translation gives CASSIDPPVDNEQFF.

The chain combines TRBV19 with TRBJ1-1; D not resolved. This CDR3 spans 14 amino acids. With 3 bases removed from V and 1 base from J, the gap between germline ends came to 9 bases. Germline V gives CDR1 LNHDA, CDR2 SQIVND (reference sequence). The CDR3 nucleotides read TGTGCCAGTAGTATGACGGGGAGGAACACTGAAGCTTTCTTT. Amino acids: CASSMTGRNTEAFF. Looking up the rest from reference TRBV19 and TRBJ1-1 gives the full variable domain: DGGITQSPKYLFRKEGQNVTLSCEQNLNHDAMYWYRQDPGQGLRLIYYSQIVNDFQKGDIAEGYSVSREKKESFPLTVTSAQKNPTAFYLCASSMTGRNTEAFFGQGTRLTVV.

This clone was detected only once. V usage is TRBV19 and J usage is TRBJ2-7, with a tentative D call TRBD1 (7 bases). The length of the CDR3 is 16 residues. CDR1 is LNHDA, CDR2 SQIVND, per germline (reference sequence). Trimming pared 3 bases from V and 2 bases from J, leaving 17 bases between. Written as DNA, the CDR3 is TGTGCCAGTAGTATTATGGCGGCAGGGGGGACCTACGAGCAGTACTTC. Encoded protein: CASSIMAAGGTYEQYF.

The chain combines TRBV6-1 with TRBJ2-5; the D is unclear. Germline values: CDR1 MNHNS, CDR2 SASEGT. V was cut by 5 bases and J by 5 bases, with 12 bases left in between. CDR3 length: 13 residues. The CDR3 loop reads CASSPLDGETQYF. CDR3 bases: TGTGCCAGCAGTCCCTTAGACGGGGAGACCCAGTACTTC.

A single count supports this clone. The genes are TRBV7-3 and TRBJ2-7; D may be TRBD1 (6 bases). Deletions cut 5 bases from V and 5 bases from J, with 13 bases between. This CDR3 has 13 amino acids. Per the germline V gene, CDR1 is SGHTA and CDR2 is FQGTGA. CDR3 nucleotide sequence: TGTGCCAGCAGCCCCTCCAGGGGCCACGAGCAGTACTTC. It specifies CASSPSRGHEQYF.